Listed below are T cell receptor beta chains from one sample, sequenced in a study of cytomegalovirus exposure and HLA in healthy donors. Profiling relied on immunoSEQ multiplex PCR, and the TCRdb table lists in-frame clones only, not all of them. The sample carries some 200,000 clones, roughly 90% recorded once. The sample taken for sequencing was PBMCs. The receptor set was obtained from a woman between 18 and 29 years old in good health and CMV-seronegative. Both conserved end residues are part of each CDR3. The D gene is left open where the match is weak. Some rows have no size entry. The others give once, few or many, or a class for an expanded clone.

size: NA
J: TRBJ1-2
D: TRBD1
V: TRBV7-9
CDR3: CASSFSEDRGGYTF
DNA: TGTGCCAGCAGCTTCTCAGAGGACAGGGGTGGCTACACCTTC

size: NA
J: TRBJ1-3
D: TRBD1
V: TRBV2
CDR3: CASSDQTGGSGNTIYF
DNA: TGTGCCAGCAGTGACCAGACAGGGGGCTCTGGAAACACCATATATTTT

size: once
J: TRBJ1-4
D: TRBD1
V: TRBV5-6
CDR3: CASSFRPGGEKLFF
DNA: TGTGCCAGCAGCTTCCGGCCAGGGGGCGAAAAACTGTTTTTT

size: NA
J: TRBJ1-2
D: TRBD1
V: TRBV18
CDR3: CASSPPGQGNYGYTF
DNA: TGTGCCAGCTCACCGCCCGGACAGGGTAACTATGGCTACACCTTC

size: NA
J: TRBJ2-7
D: NA
V: TRBV7-9
CDR3: CASGLGGLVEQYF
DNA: TGTGCCAGCGGCCTTGGTGGTCTCGTCGAGCAGTACTTC

size: NA
J: TRBJ2-7
D: TRBD2
V: TRBV10-3
CDR3: CAIRGLAGAYEQYF
DNA: TGTGCCATCAGGGGACTAGCGGGTGCTTACGAGCAGTACTTC

size: NA
J: TRBJ2-7
D: TRBD2
V: TRBV15
CDR3: CATSQAGGGYEQYF
DNA: TGTGCCACCAGCCAAGCGGGGGGGGGCTACGAGCAGTACTTC

size: few
J: TRBJ1-3
D: NA
V: TRBV5-1
CDR3: CASSSKQIFSGNTIYF
DNA: TGCGCCAGCAGCTCTAAACAGATATTCTCTGGAAACACCATATATTTT

size: NA
J: TRBJ2-1
D: NA
V: TRBV15
CDR3: CATRRGLYNEQFF
DNA: TGTGCCACCAGGCGGGGGCTGTACAATGAGCAGTTCTTC

size: NA
J: TRBJ2-2
D: NA
V: TRBV9
CDR3: CASSATNTGELFF
DNA: TGTGCCAGCAGCGCAACGAACACCGGGGAGCTGTTTTTT

size: NA
J: TRBJ2-3
D: TRBD2
V: TRBV10-3
CDR3: CAVGVGRAGVVEQYF
DNA: TGTGCCGTAGGGGTCGGAAGGGCGGGGGTCGTGGAGCAGTATTTT